By frequency in the sample, the clone carrying this T cell receptor beta chain is medium-sized. Antigen specificity is unknown. The data were obtained in a study of metastatic and nonmetastatic thyroid tumors. Study-level background: Across blood and tumor or nodule tissue, repertoires from malignant and benign thyroid patients were compared with one another.

Thyroid surgery had not been preceded by any treatment in any patient. Study outcomes and limitations: Malignant tumors reportedly showed significantly higher TCR beta diversity than benign nodules in both blood and tumor.

The CDR3 is made up of 15 amino acids. Per the germline V gene, CDR1 is ENHRY and CDR2 is SYGVKD. With 2 bases removed from V and 8 bases from J, the gap between germline ends came to 16 bases. Original processing methods: For papillary thyroid cancer, a distant-metastasis classifier was constructed from CDR3 differences observed across clinicopathological groups. TCRdb re-called clones via MiXCR from the PCR reads. The authors' filters were not applied to this entry. Found here are roughly 30,000 clones, roughly 30% of them singletons; the top ten hold approximately 31%. The J gene is TRBJ2-1, the V gene TRBV10-3; TRBD2 might be the D (6 bases). The sequenced sample consisted of blood. This TCR was recovered from a female donor with papillary thyroid cancer or a benign thyroid nodule (not recorded which). Some clones in this sample may be carry-over from other donors' samples. CDR3 region: CAISENSGPYDEQFF. The DNA of the CDR3 is TGTGCCATCAGTGAGAATAGCGGCCCTTACGATGAGCAGTTCTTC.